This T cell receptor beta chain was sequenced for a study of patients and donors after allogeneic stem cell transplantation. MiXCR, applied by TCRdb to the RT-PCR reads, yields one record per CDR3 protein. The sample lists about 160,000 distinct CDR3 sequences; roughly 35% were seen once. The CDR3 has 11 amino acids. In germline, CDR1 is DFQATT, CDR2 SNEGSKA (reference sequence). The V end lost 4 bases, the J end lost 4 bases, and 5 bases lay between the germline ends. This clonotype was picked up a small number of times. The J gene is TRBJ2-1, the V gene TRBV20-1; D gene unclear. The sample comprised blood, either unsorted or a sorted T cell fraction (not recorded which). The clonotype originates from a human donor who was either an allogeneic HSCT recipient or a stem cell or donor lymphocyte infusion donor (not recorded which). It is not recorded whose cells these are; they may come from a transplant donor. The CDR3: CSATPYNEQFF. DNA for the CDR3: TGCAGTGCTACTCCATACAATGAGCAGTTCTTC.